These T cell receptor beta chains were read from a single sample in a study of OX40 agonist ivuxolimab in advanced cancers. Here immunoSEQ multiplex PCR was the method, and the copy in TCRdb shows in-frame clones only, minus some. The sample contains 81,000 or so clones, approximately 90% of which appear only once. This specimen consisted of CD4+ or CD8+ T cells sorted from blood, obtained in a trial of the OX40 agonist ivuxolimab. These receptors were taken from an adult with an advanced solid tumor such as melanoma, head and neck, liver or kidney cancer. The CDR3 runs from the conserved cysteine through the conserved F or W. Fields, in order: clone size, D gene, J gene, V gene, CDR3 protein, CDR3 DNA. The D gene is left open where the match is weak. Clone size is not always given. Where it is, it says once, few, many or a class for expanded clones.

>-|-|TRBJ2-3|TRBV5-1
CASSLALRQRGDTQYF
TGCGCCAGCAGCTTGGCCCTAAGGCAGCGTGGAGATACGCAGTATTTT
>-|-|TRBJ1-1|TRBV6-5
CASSYTSTGNLEAFF
TGTGCCAGCAGCTACACATCAACAGGGAATCTTGAAGCTTTCTTT
>-|TRBD1|TRBJ1-5|TRBV6-1
CASGRTGGVQPQHF
TGTGCCAGCGGACGGACAGGGGGCGTTCAGCCCCAGCATTTT
>-|-|TRBJ2-5|TRBV9
CASSVGRGYQETQYF
TGTGCCAGCAGCGTAGGTCGGGGGTACCAAGAGACCCAGTACTTC
>few|-|TRBJ2-5|TRBV2
CASSGTGQETQYF
TGTGCCAGCAGTGGAACAGGGCAAGAGACCCAGTACTTC
>-|-|TRBJ1-2|TRBV11-2
CASSSLQGNHSGYTF
TGTGCCAGCAGCTCCTTACAGGGAAATCACTCTGGCTACACCTTC
>-|-|TRBJ1-6|TRBV5-1
CASSLEGSPLHF
TGCGCCAGCAGCTTGGAAGGGTCACCCCTCCACTTT
>-|-|TRBJ1-4|TRBV10-3
CAISESGGSNEKLFF
TGTGCCATCAGTGAGTCGGGGGGCTCTAATGAAAAACTGTTTTTT
>-|TRBD1|TRBJ2-7|TRBV5-1
CASSLVAQGGYEQYF
TGCGCCAGCAGCTTGGTAGCACAGGGGGGCTACGAGCAGTACTTC
>-|-|TRBJ1-4|TRBV18
CASSNSDEKLFF
TGTGCCAGCTCAAATTCGGATGAAAAACTGTTTTTT
>once|TRBD1|TRBJ2-7|TRBV6-5
CASSSGQGGTYEQYF
TGTGCCAGCAGTTCCGGACAGGGAGGAACCTACGAGCAGTACTTC
>-|TRBD1|TRBJ1-2|TRBV6-6
CASSRDRANYGYTF
TGTGCCAGCTCGCGGGACAGGGCGAACTATGGCTACACCTTC
>-|-|TRBJ1-1|TRBV4-3
CASSQGSGGWVRSEAFF
TGCGCCAGCAGCCAAGGCTCGGGGGGGTGGGTAAGAAGTGAAGCTTTCTTT
>-|-|TRBJ1-2|TRBV6-1
CASSYGERYTF
TGTGCCAGCAGTTACGGCGAGCGCTACACCTTC
>-|-|TRBJ2-1|TRBV7-9
CASSGDTGPYSYNEQFF
TGTGCCAGCAGCGGGGATACAGGGCCCTACTCCTACAATGAGCAGTTCTTC
>-|-|TRBJ1-1|TRBV11-2
CASTHESGGWSTEAFF
TGTGCCAGCACTCACGAGTCGGGGGGCTGGAGCACTGAAGCTTTCTTT
>-|-|TRBJ1-2|TRBV5-1
CATSRGFLGYGYTF
TGCGCCACTAGTAGGGGGTTCTTGGGATATGGCTACACCTTC
>once|-|TRBJ2-3|TRBV18
CASSPPGSTPSTDTQYF
TGTGCCAGCTCACCACCTGGGAGTACCCCGAGCACAGATACGCAGTATTTT
>-|-|TRBJ2-5|TRBV5-5
CASSLSSAETQYF
TGTGCCAGCAGCTTGTCTAGCGCGGAGACCCAGTACTTC
>-|-|TRBJ1-1|TRBV28
CASSLMGDTEAFF
TGTGCCAGCAGTTTAATGGGGGACACTGAAGCTTTCTTT
>-|-|TRBJ2-2|TRBV7-2
CASSFMNTGELFF
TGTGCCAGCAGCTTTATGAACACCGGGGAGCTGTTTTTT
>-|-|TRBJ2-7|TRBV18
CASSAQGSYEQYF
TGTGCCAGCTCAGCGCAGGGATCCTACGAGCAGTACTTC
>-|-|TRBJ2-2|TRBV11-1
CASSPKEGYGSDTGELFF
TGTGCCAGCAGCCCGAAGGAGGGGTATGGATCGGACACCGGGGAGCTGTTTTTT
>-|-|TRBJ1-5|TRBV6-5
CASTPYSNQPQHF
TGTGCCAGCACCCCTTATAGCAATCAGCCCCAGCATTTT
>once|-|TRBJ1-1|TRBV5-1
CASSLAAMNTEAFF
TGCGCCAGCAGCTTGGCAGCTATGAACACTGAAGCTTTCTTT
>-|TRBD2|TRBJ2-4|TRBV5-6
CASSRRGGEGRYF
TGTGCCAGCAGCCGCCGTGGGGGGGAAGGACGATACTTC
>-|-|TRBJ1-2|TRBV6-4
CASSPERGIDYGYTF
TGTGCCAGCAGCCCCGAGCGGGGCATAGACTATGGCTACACCTTC
>-|TRBD1|TRBJ1-1|TRBV4-1
CASSQQWTGNTEAFF
TGCGCCAGCAGCCAACAGTGGACAGGCAACACTGAAGCTTTCTTT
>-|-|TRBJ1-5|TRBV19
CASSIGVYSNQPQHF
TGTGCCAGTAGTATCGGAGTTTATAGCAATCAGCCCCAGCATTTT
>-|-|TRBJ2-5|TRBV5-1
CASSVGGDQETQYF
TGCGCCAGCAGCGTAGGGGGGGATCAAGAGACCCAGTACTTC
>-|TRBD1|TRBJ1-1|TRBV9
CASSLRPGQADDTEAFF
TGTGCCAGCAGCTTAAGACCGGGACAGGCGGACGACACTGAAGCTTTCTTT
>-|-|TRBJ2-7|TRBV2
CASRGHLLDEQYF
TGTGCCAGCCGGGGGCATCTCCTTGACGAGCAGTACTTC